A selection of T cell receptor beta chains follows, all from one sample in a study of CD8 T cells in ankylosing spondylitis. One entry per CDR3 protein, called by TCRdb with MiXCR from the 5' RACE reads. The sample consists of around 390,000 distinct CDR3 sequences, approximately 20% of them appearing once. Input material: blood, either unsorted or a sorted T cell fraction (not recorded which). These receptors were taken from a male donor with ankylosing spondylitis. Both conserved end residues are part of each CDR3. Each record gives: clone size, V gene, J gene, CDR3 length, D gene, CDR3 DNA, CDR3 protein. D genes are given only for firm matches. The size entry is marked missing in some rows and otherwise reads once, few, many or a size class.

clone_size: many; v_call: TRBV27; j_call: TRBJ1-2; cdr3_length: 14; d_call: TRBD1; cdr3_nt: TGTGCCAGCAGTTCGGGACAGGGGGTAAATGGCTACACCTTC; cdr3_aa: CASSSGQGVNGYTF
clone_size: .; v_call: TRBV12-3/TRBV12-4; j_call: TRBJ2-3; cdr3_length: 15; d_call: TRBD1; cdr3_nt: TGTGCCACCACTACCGGGACAGTTAGCACAGATACGCAGTATTTT; cdr3_aa: CATTTGTVSTDTQYF
clone_size: many; v_call: TRBV5-1; j_call: TRBJ2-2; cdr3_length: 14; d_call: .; cdr3_nt: TGCGCCAGCAGCTTGACAGGGACCGCCGGGGAGCTGTTTTTT; cdr3_aa: CASSLTGTAGELFF
clone_size: .; v_call: TRBV12-3/TRBV12-4; j_call: TRBJ1-2; cdr3_length: 14; d_call: .; cdr3_nt: TGTGCCAGCAGTTCAGACCGGACGGTCTATGGCTACACCTTC; cdr3_aa: CASSSDRTVYGYTF
clone_size: many; v_call: TRBV15; j_call: TRBJ2-1; cdr3_length: 15; d_call: .; cdr3_nt: TGTGCCACCAGCAGAGATTTTTCGGGGGTGGGTGAGCAGTTCTTC; cdr3_aa: CATSRDFSGVGEQFF
clone_size: .; v_call: TRBV29-1; j_call: TRBJ2-7; cdr3_length: 13; d_call: .; cdr3_nt: TGCAGCGTTCTGGGGGTTTCTCGGGACGAGCAGTACTTC; cdr3_aa: CSVLGVSRDEQYF
clone_size: few; v_call: TRBV5-1; j_call: TRBJ1-6; cdr3_length: 16; d_call: .; cdr3_nt: TGCGCCAGCAGCTTGGACACGAGCTCCTATAATTCACCCCTCCACTTT; cdr3_aa: CASSLDTSSYNSPLHF
clone_size: .; v_call: TRBV20-1; j_call: TRBJ2-2; cdr3_length: 15; d_call: .; cdr3_nt: TGCAGTGCTAGAGGAGGGGTTAGTGGAACCGGGGAGCTGTTTTTT; cdr3_aa: CSARGGVSGTGELFF
clone_size: .; v_call: TRBV6-2/TRBV6-3; j_call: TRBJ2-1; cdr3_length: 16; d_call: .; cdr3_nt: TGTGCCAGCAGTTACTCACAGGCGGGCAGATACAATGAGCAGTTCTTC; cdr3_aa: CASSYSQAGRYNEQFF
clone_size: few; v_call: TRBV30; j_call: TRBJ2-7; cdr3_length: 12; d_call: .; cdr3_nt: TGTGCCTGGGGGGCCAGGCTCCACGAGCAGTACTTC; cdr3_aa: CAWGARLHEQYF
clone_size: few; v_call: TRBV29-1; j_call: TRBJ1-3; cdr3_length: 14; d_call: .; cdr3_nt: TGCAGCGTTGTCGCCAGGAGCTCTGGAAACACCATATATTTT; cdr3_aa: CSVVARSSGNTIYF
clone_size: .; v_call: TRBV19; j_call: TRBJ1-1; cdr3_length: 15; d_call: TRBD1; cdr3_nt: TGTGCCAGTAGTATCCCTGGGACAGAGCGCACTGAAGCTTTCTTT; cdr3_aa: CASSIPGTERTEAFF
clone_size: few; v_call: TRBV7-2; j_call: TRBJ1-2; cdr3_length: 15; d_call: TRBD1; cdr3_nt: TGTGCCAGCAGTAGGACAGGGTTGAAGGTTGCTGGCTACACCTTC; cdr3_aa: CASSRTGLKVAGYTF
clone_size: .; v_call: TRBV7-9; j_call: TRBJ2-2; cdr3_length: 15; d_call: TRBD2; cdr3_nt: TGTGCCAGCAGCCCGACTAGCGTCAACACCGGGGAGCTGTTTTTT; cdr3_aa: CASSPTSVNTGELFF
clone_size: few; v_call: TRBV12-3/TRBV12-4; j_call: TRBJ2-5; cdr3_length: 14; d_call: .; cdr3_nt: TGTGCCAGCAGTTTCTGGGGGTTACAAGAGACCCAGTACTTC; cdr3_aa: CASSFWGLQETQYF
clone_size: .; v_call: TRBV6-1; j_call: TRBJ2-3; cdr3_length: 15; d_call: TRBD2; cdr3_nt: TGTGCCAGCAGTCGAAGCCGACTAGCAGGGGATACGCAGTATTTT; cdr3_aa: CASSRSRLAGDTQYF
clone_size: .; v_call: TRBV12-3/TRBV12-4; j_call: TRBJ1-1; cdr3_length: 12; d_call: TRBD1; cdr3_nt: TGTGCCATCCAGGGGGCGCTCACTGAAGCTTTCTTT; cdr3_aa: CAIQGALTEAFF
clone_size: few; v_call: TRBV12-3/TRBV12-4; j_call: TRBJ2-1; cdr3_length: 15; d_call: TRBD2; cdr3_nt: TGTGCCACCCTACCCTTTCTAGCGGGAGACAATGAGCAGTTCTTC; cdr3_aa: CATLPFLAGDNEQFF
clone_size: many; v_call: TRBV7-3; j_call: TRBJ2-7; cdr3_length: 16; d_call: .; cdr3_nt: TGTGCCAGCAGCTTAACGGGAGCCGCGAGCTCCTACGAGCAGTACTTC; cdr3_aa: CASSLTGAASSYEQYF
clone_size: few; v_call: TRBV20-1; j_call: TRBJ2-1; cdr3_length: 15; d_call: TRBD2; cdr3_nt: TGCAGTGCTACCGGTTCTAGCGGGAGATACAATGAGCAGTTCTTC; cdr3_aa: CSATGSSGRYNEQFF
clone_size: few; v_call: TRBV29-1; j_call: TRBJ2-7; cdr3_length: 16; d_call: .; cdr3_nt: TGCAGCGTTGTTCTCAGGGGGGGAGCGGGATCCTACGAGCAGTACTTC; cdr3_aa: CSVVLRGGAGSYEQYF
clone_size: few; v_call: TRBV6-1; j_call: TRBJ1-2; cdr3_length: 14; d_call: .; cdr3_nt: TGTGCCACACCGCGGGAGGCAACTAACTATGGCTACACCTTC; cdr3_aa: CATPREATNYGYTF
clone_size: .; v_call: TRBV20-1; j_call: TRBJ1-6; cdr3_length: 15; d_call: .; cdr3_nt: TGCAGTGCTAGAGTAGTTGGCTCCTATAATTCACCCCTCCACTTT; cdr3_aa: CSARVVGSYNSPLHF
clone_size: few; v_call: TRBV5-1; j_call: TRBJ1-2; cdr3_length: 13; d_call: TRBD1; cdr3_nt: TGCGCCAGCAGGAAACAGGGGGACTATGGCTACACCTTC; cdr3_aa: CASRKQGDYGYTF
clone_size: few; v_call: TRBV2; j_call: TRBJ1-5; cdr3_length: 15; d_call: .; cdr3_nt: TGTGCCAGCAGCACACGAGCTGCTGGGAATCAGCCCCAGCATTTT; cdr3_aa: CASSTRAAGNQPQHF
clone_size: many; v_call: TRBV5-1; j_call: TRBJ2-1; cdr3_length: 16; d_call: TRBD2; cdr3_nt: TGCGCCAGCAGCTTGGAAGCGGGATCTACCTACAATGAGCAGTTCTTC; cdr3_aa: CASSLEAGSTYNEQFF
clone_size: few; v_call: TRBV3-1; j_call: TRBJ1-2; cdr3_length: 14; d_call: .; cdr3_nt: TGTGCCAGCAGCCAAGTCGTGGGGGACTATGGCTACACCTTC; cdr3_aa: CASSQVVGDYGYTF
clone_size: .; v_call: TRBV5-1; j_call: TRBJ2-7; cdr3_length: 16; d_call: .; cdr3_nt: TGCGCCAGCAGCCTGGCTTCCGGGACGTTCTCCTACGAGCAGTACTTC; cdr3_aa: CASSLASGTFSYEQYF
clone_size: .; v_call: TRBV2; j_call: TRBJ1-3; cdr3_length: 16; d_call: .; cdr3_nt: TGTGCCAGCAGTGAAGTTCGGGCTCTCTCTGGAAACACCATATATTTT; cdr3_aa: CASSEVRALSGNTIYF
clone_size: few; v_call: TRBV11-2; j_call: TRBJ2-7; cdr3_length: 15; d_call: .; cdr3_nt: TGTGCCAGCAGCTTAATCCGGACAGCCGTCTACGAGCAGTACTTC; cdr3_aa: CASSLIRTAVYEQYF
clone_size: .; v_call: TRBV3-1; j_call: TRBJ2-2; cdr3_length: 16; d_call: TRBD2; cdr3_nt: TGTGCCAGCAGCCCGTCGGGAGGACTAGGAGTCGGGGAGCTGTTTTTT; cdr3_aa: CASSPSGGLGVGELFF
clone_size: .; v_call: TRBV20-1; j_call: TRBJ2-5; cdr3_length: 11; d_call: TRBD2; cdr3_nt: TGCAGTGCAGGGCGGGGGGAGACCCAGTACTTC; cdr3_aa: CSAGRGETQYF
clone_size: .; v_call: TRBV7-8; j_call: TRBJ2-1; cdr3_length: 17; d_call: .; cdr3_nt: TGTGCCAGCAGCCTAGAGGGGGTTCGTTGGGGTCTCAATGAGCAGTTCTTC; cdr3_aa: CASSLEGVRWGLNEQFF
clone_size: .; v_call: TRBV27; j_call: TRBJ2-7; cdr3_length: 15; d_call: TRBD2; cdr3_nt: TGTGCCAGCAGTTTATTACTAGCGGGGCCCTACGAGCAGTACTTC; cdr3_aa: CASSLLLAGPYEQYF
clone_size: once; v_call: TRBV28; j_call: TRBJ2-7; cdr3_length: 15; d_call: TRBD2; cdr3_nt: TGTGCCAGCCGGCGACCGGGACTAGCGGGCTACGAGCAGTACTTC; cdr3_aa: CASRRPGLAGYEQYF
clone_size: .; v_call: TRBV29-1; j_call: TRBJ2-5; cdr3_length: 14; d_call: .; cdr3_nt: TGCAGCGTTGCCCGGGGGACAGTCAAAGAGACCCAGTACTTC; cdr3_aa: CSVARGTVKETQYF
clone_size: .; v_call: TRBV20-1; j_call: TRBJ1-1; cdr3_length: 13; d_call: TRBD1; cdr3_nt: TGCAGTGCCCGTGGACAGGTTGACACTGAAGCTTTCTTT; cdr3_aa: CSARGQVDTEAFF
clone_size: .; v_call: TRBV5-1; j_call: TRBJ1-1; cdr3_length: 14; d_call: TRBD1; cdr3_nt: TGCGCCAGCAGCTCGGGACAGGGTCGGACTGAAGCTTTCTTT; cdr3_aa: CASSSGQGRTEAFF
clone_size: few; v_call: TRBV10-3; j_call: TRBJ2-2; cdr3_length: 16; d_call: TRBD1; cdr3_nt: TGTGCCATCACCGATCGGCCCCGGGACAGCAACGGGGAGCTGTTTTTT; cdr3_aa: CAITDRPRDSNGELFF
clone_size: once; v_call: TRBV30; j_call: TRBJ2-2; cdr3_length: 16; d_call: TRBD2; cdr3_nt: TGTGCCTGGAAACCGATTGACGGGGGGGCCACCGGGGAGCTGTTTTTT; cdr3_aa: CAWKPIDGGATGELFF